These 18 T cell receptor beta chains originate from one sample sequenced in a study of graft-versus-host responses after intestinal transplantation. The repertoire was sequenced with immunoSEQ multiplex PCR; TCRdb's copy has only in-frame clones and lacks some. The sample includes 20,000 or so clones, more than 65% of them seen just once. The sequences come from PBMCs, collected 14 days after transplant. The receptors were gathered from a human patient who received an intestinal transplant, so some T cells may come from the graft donor.

V usage is TRBV7-2 and J usage is TRBJ2-7; D is uncertain. Trimming left V 0 bases short and J 3 bases short, with 15 bases between. The V gene's germline CDR1 is SGHTA and CDR2 FQGNSA. This CDR3 contains 16 residues. The DNA for the CDR3 is TGTGCCAGCAGCTTAGCGGACCTCCCATCCATCTACGAGCAGTACTTC. It yields the protein CASSLADLPSIYEQYF. Full variable domain (remainder filled in from reference TRBV7-2 and TRBJ2-7): GAGVSQSPSNKVTEKGKDVELRCDPISGHTALYWYRQSLGQGLEFLIYFQGNSAPDKSGLPSDRFSAERTGGSVSTLTIQRTQQEDSAVYLCASSLADLPSIYEQYFGPGTRLTVT.

This chain joins TRBV4-2 and TRBJ2-1; TRBD2 aligns across 7 bases. This CDR3 contains 16 residues. The V gene end was trimmed by 0 bases and the J gene end by 5 bases; junction bases not matched to a gene: 7. CDR1 and CDR2 (germline): LGHNA, YNFKEQ. Here the CDR3 reads CASSQEAGTTNNEQFF. The CDR3 DNA sequence: TGTGCCAGCAGCCAAGAGGCGGGGACTACCAACAATGAGCAGTTCTTC.

The chain carries TRBV4-1 and TRBJ2-2; unclear D gene. Trimming cost V 3 bases and J 4 bases, with 12 bases left between them. CDR3 length: 15 residues. The germline CDR1 and CDR2 sequences are MGHRA and YSYEKL. CDR3 protein: CASSHPGLPTGELFF. Here the CDR3 DNA reads TGCGCCAGCAGCCACCCCGGGCTACCCACCGGGGAGCTGTTTTTT.

The CDR3 sequence: CASSESIRGSTDTQYF. The CDR3 DNA follows: TGCGCCAGCAGTGAGTCGATTCGCGGGAGCACAGATACGCAGTATTTT. The rearrangement links TRBV10-2 to TRBJ2-3; possibly TRBD2 for D (5 bases). The CDR3 length is 16 residues. CDR1 WSHSY and CDR2 SAAADI come from the germline V gene. V lost 0 bases and J 0 bases, leaving 10 bases between the germline ends.

The genes are TRBV11-2 and TRBJ1-2; D is uncertain. This CDR3 is 14 amino acids long. The V end was cut by 1 base, the J end by 9 bases, with 15 bases between. Germline assignment: CDR1 SGHAT and CDR2 FQNNGV. CDR3 sequence reads: CASSLGPARDSYTF. DNA of the CDR3: TGTGCCAGCAGCTTAGGTCCCGCCCGGGATAGCTACACCTTC.

The chain joins TRBV6-5 to TRBJ1-6; D unclear. V lost 7 bases and J lost 5, with 15 bases in between. This CDR3 region has 15 residues. Germline V gene sequence: CDR1 MNHEY, CDR2 SVGAGI. The chain's CDR3 is CASTLTVSNNSPLHF. The DNA of the CDR3 is TGTGCCAGCACGTTGACCGTTAGCAATAATTCACCCCTCCACTTT.

J is TRBJ2-5 and V is TRBV7-9; D is ambiguous. This CDR3 has 15 amino acids. The germline V and J ends were trimmed by 4 bases and 3 bases, with 15 bases remaining between them. CDR1 is SEHNR, CDR2 FQNEAQ, per germline (reference sequence). The CDR3, as DNA: TGTGCCAGCAGCTCATTGGTGGGCGTGGAAGAGACCCAGTACTTC. Translating it yields CASSSLVGVEETQYF.

The V gene is TRBV5-1, the J gene TRBJ2-5; TRBD2 matches 8 bases. V shed 2 bases and J 5 bases; nucleotides not matched to a gene: 5. The CDR3 runs 14 residues. Germline lookup yields CDR1 SGHRS and CDR2 YFSETQ. DNA for the CDR3: TGCGCCAGCAGCTTCAGGACTAGCTCGGAGACCCAGTACTTC. It is translated as CASSFRTSSETQYF. The full variable domain, rest sourced from reference TRBV5-1 and TRBJ2-5, is KAGVTQTPRYLIKTRGQQVTLSCSPISGHRSVSWYQQTPGQGLQFLFEYFSETQRNKGNFPGRFSGRQFSNSRSEMNVSTLELGDSALYLCASSFRTSSETQYFGPGTRLLVL.

A few counts support this clone. The chain employs TRBV5-4 and TRBJ2-7; the match to TRBD2 covers 7 bases. The germline gives CDR1 SGHNT, CDR2 YYREEE (reference sequence). CDR3 length: 13 residues. V trimming: 0 bases; J trimming: 3 bases; junction bases outside the gene matches: 0. CDR3 nucleotide sequence: TGTGCCAGCAGCTTGGGCGGGGGCTACGAGCAGTACTTC. Protein: CASSLGGGYEQYF.

This chain joins TRBV5-1 and TRBJ2-7; 9 bases match TRBD1. The CDR3 has 15 residues. Germline CDR1 is SGHRS and CDR2 is YFSETQ. V trimming: 0 bases; J trimming: 5 bases; junction bases outside the gene matches: 6. This CDR3 reads CASSLARDRVNEQYF. The DNA for the CDR3 is TGCGCCAGCAGCTTGGCCCGGGACAGGGTGAACGAGCAGTACTTC.

The chain uses TRBV30 and TRBJ1-2; 7 bases align to TRBD1. The CDR3 extends over 12 amino acids. V shed 4 bases, J shed 3 bases, and the junction held 2 bases outside the gene matches. The V gene's germline CDR1 is GTSNPN and CDR2 SVGIG (reference sequence). In DNA, the CDR3 is TGTGCCTGGAACAGGGGCGACTATGGCTACACCTTC. Encoded protein: CAWNRGDYGYTF.

The chain joins TRBV7-2 to TRBJ2-3; D is possibly TRBD2 (5 bases). The germline V and J ends were trimmed by 0 bases and 4 bases, with 5 bases remaining between them. Germline lookup yields CDR1 SGHTA and CDR2 FQGNSA. This CDR3 comprises 13 residues. The CDR3 reads CASSLAEADTQYF. As DNA, the CDR3 is TGTGCCAGCAGCTTAGCGGAGGCAGATACGCAGTATTTT.

The genes are TRBV10-2 and TRBJ2-3; 9 bases align to TRBD2. The V segment lost 2 bases and the J segment 3 bases; nucleotides outside the gene matches: 9. Germline CDR1 reads WSHSY; CDR2 reads SAAADI. This CDR3 comprises 17 residues. The CDR3 region is CASSEPPGLARTDTQYF. DNA for the CDR3: TGCGCCAGCAGTGAGCCGCCGGGACTAGCAAGGACAGATACGCAGTATTTT.

This clone was picked up a small number of times. V usage is TRBV4-1 and J usage is TRBJ1-1, with 11 bases identical to TRBD1. Trimming at V came to 4 bases and at J to 7 bases, leaving 8 bases not matched to a gene. Germline V gene data show CDR1 as MGHRA and CDR2 as YSYEKL. There are 15 residues in the CDR3. CDR3 bases: TGCGCCAGCAGCCTACCGGGACAGGGGGTGGGTGAAGCTTTCTTT. This codes for CASSLPGQGVGEAFF.

The chain employs TRBV30 and TRBJ1-6, with 9 bases matching TRBD1. Germline-derived CDR1 and CDR2 are GTSNPN and SVGIG (reference sequence). J was trimmed by 9 bases and V by 5 bases; bases with no gene match: 8. The CDR3 is 14 residues long. CDR3 sequence: CAWDSGTGTSPLHF. CDR3 sequence (DNA): TGTGCCTGGGATTCGGGGACAGGGACTTCACCCCTCCACTTT.

This clone was counted between two and nine times. The chain uses TRBV19 and TRBJ2-5; D remains ambiguous. Germline V gene sequence: CDR1 LNHDA, CDR2 SQIVND (reference sequence). Trimming shortened V by 6 bases and J by 3 bases, and 11 bases separated the two germline ends. The CDR3 is made up of 13 amino acids. The CDR3, as DNA: TGTGCCAGTAGACCGCGGACGGAAGAGACCCAGTACTTC. Translation gives CASRPRTEETQYF.

The chain recombines TRBV11-2 with TRBJ1-1; the match to TRBD1 covers 7 bases. This CDR3 comprises 14 residues. The V gene end was trimmed by 4 bases and the J gene end by 3 bases; junction bases not matched to a gene: 5. CDR1 and CDR2 (germline): SGHAT, FQNNGV. The CDR3 DNA follows: TGTGCCAGCAGCTCCCCCGACAGGGACACTGAAGCTTTCTTT. This gives the protein CASSSPDRDTEAFF.

The chain is built from TRBV13 and TRBJ2-3; D not certain. Germline assignment: CDR1 PRHDT and CDR2 FYEKMQ (reference sequence). The V gene lost 0 bases and the J gene lost 6 bases, with 4 bases spanning the gap. This CDR3 is built from 12 residues. CDR3 protein: CASSLGRDTQYF. The CDR3 DNA reads TGTGCCAGCAGCTTAGGCCGGGATACGCAGTATTTT.